These 5 T cell receptor beta chains came from one sample sequenced in a study of T cells after yellow fever vaccination (dated by TCRdb to between 2018 and 2020). The library was produced with 5' RACE. Sequenced using an Illumina HiSeq 2500. Using fastp at Q25 and MiXCR, TCRdb reprocessed the public reads and kept productive beta chains. Each entry merges the rows of one CDR3 protein and shows their most common DNA and genes. For this sample the table gives hundreds of thousands of distinct CDR3 sequences, of which roughly 6.2% were detected only once. The ten largest clones represent over 12% of the sample. Read against the paper, the sample's treatment or condition label means: live attenuated yellow fever vaccine strain. Sequencing was performed on PBMCs, taken 5 days after the yellow fever booster vaccination. These TCRs come from a young man who received the YFV17D yellow fever vaccine.

This clonotype was detected many times. This chain uses TRBV7-9 with TRBJ2-2, with 8 bases lining up with TRBD2. The CDR3 is 13 amino acids. Trimming at V came to 11 bases and at J to 1 base, leaving 3 bases not matched to a gene. Germline CDR1 is SEHNR and CDR2 is FQNEAQ (reference sequence). CDR3 DNA: TGTGCCGATACTAGCGGGAACACCGGGGAGCTGTTTTTT. It encodes CADTSGNTGELFF.

In its sample, this clonotype was seen many times. This chain uses TRBV7-9 with TRBJ2-2; D is uncertain. The CDR3 extends over 12 amino acids. Germline V gene lookup returns CDR1 SEHNR and CDR2 FQNEAQ (reference sequence). V lost 5 bases to trimming and J lost 0 bases, with 1 base between them. The CDR3 nucleotides read TGTGCCAGCAGCACGAACACCGGGGAGCTGTTTTTT. Its protein product is CASSTNTGELFF.

This clonotype was seen at least ten times. The rearrangement links TRBV6-1 to TRBJ2-4; D gene ambiguous. Trimming left V 7 bases short and J 1 base short, with 8 bases between. The CDR3 has 13 amino acids. Germline V gene lookup returns CDR1 MNHNS and CDR2 SASEGT. The CDR3 spells CASNGPAKNIQYF. As DNA, the CDR3 is TGTGCCAGCAACGGTCCGGCCAAAAACATTCAGTACTTC.

J is TRBJ2-3 and V is TRBV6-4, with TRBD2 matching over 10 bases. The CDR3 contains 19 residues. Germline loops: CDR1 MRHNA, CDR2 SNTAGT. The V and J ends lost 6 bases and 2 bases, in that order; junction bases with no gene match: 17. The CDR3 region is CASSLDSPGGLAATDTQYF. The CDR3 DNA follows: TGTGCCAGCAGCCTCGACTCACCCGGTGGACTAGCGGCCACAGATACGCAGTATTTT.

This clonotype was seen many times. The chain recombines TRBV10-3 with TRBJ2-1; 11 nucleotides agree with TRBD1. Germline CDR1 ENHRY, CDR2 SYGVKD. Unmatched junction bases numbered 3, after V lost 4 bases and J lost 4 bases. CDR3 length: 15 residues. The CDR3 spells CAISGGTGGYNEQFF. DNA for the CDR3: TGTGCCATCAGTGGTGGGACAGGGGGGTACAATGAGCAGTTCTTC.